The following is a TCR beta chain sequence with its context. What it binds is unknown. Other DNA sequences in this specimen translate into the identical CDR3. This CDR3 has 14 residues. Germline CDR1 is SGHNT and CDR2 is YENEEA. Trimming cost V 0 bases and J 4 bases, with 8 bases left between them. This sample was taken from a study of memory CD4+ T cells and cytomegalovirus serostatus. The overall study: Of the healthy Belgian adults, 9 were CMV seropositive and fewer than 30 seronegative.

The study's findings and limits: The CMV-associated TCR signature appears largely within the CD4+ memory repertoire. Of 150 to 200 reported CMV TCRbeta sequences, under 70 were found in memory CD4+ repertoires.

The sort gate was single viable CD3+CD4+CD8-CD45RO+ cells for memory CD4+ T cells. Serostatus was set by detecting CMV pp150, pp28, p38, p52 IgG. This table comes from immunoSEQ multiplex PCR, and its TCRdb copy is limited to in-frame clones, with some not included. The sample includes 45,000 to 50,000 clones, approximately 78% of them seen just once. The sequence was obtained from an adult in good health and CMV-seronegative. The chain combines TRBV11-3 with TRBJ2-3; no clear D. Input material: memory CD4+ T cells from blood. CDR3 loop: CASSLEGFPDTQYF. In DNA, the CDR3 is TGTGCCAGCAGCTTAGAAGGGTTCCCAGATACGCAGTATTTT.